This passage covers 26 T cell receptor beta chains from one sample sequenced in a study of T cells in Graves' hyperthyroidism and ophthalmopathy. Using RNA transcripts as the source, TCR beta CDR3 regions were amplified. During a first-round RT-PCR of the TCR CDR3, the HTBI primer set was used. TCRdb ran MiXCR on the multiplex PCR reads and lists one entry per CDR3 protein. The sample holds 92,000 or so distinct CDR3 sequences, about half seen once. The sample comprised blood. Source of these receptors: a woman aged 40 to 49 with Graves' hyperthyroidism.

The chain couples TRBV10-3 to TRBJ2-5, with D perhaps matching TRBD1 (7 bases). The CDR3 is 13 residues long. V was cut by 4 bases and J by 6 bases, with 12 bases left in between. CDR1 is ENHRY and CDR2 is SYGVKD in the germline V gene. The chain's CDR3 is CAISVGGGKTQYF. The CDR3 DNA sequence: TGTGCCATCAGTGTAGGGGGCGGGAAGACCCAGTACTTC.

This clonotype was seen ten or more times. This chain joins TRBV7-2 and TRBJ2-7, with 11 bases lining up with TRBD2. The CDR3 consists of 14 residues. J was trimmed by 4 bases and V by 4 bases; bases with no gene match: 3. From germline, CDR1 is SGHTA and CDR2 FQGNSA. The CDR3 coding sequence is TGTGCCAGCAGCTCAACTAGCGGGGGATACGAGCAGTACTTC. Encoded protein: CASSSTSGGYEQYF.

This clonotype has a count of ten or more. This chain connects TRBV5-8 to TRBJ2-7; 12 nucleotides match TRBD2. Per germline, CDR1 SGHTS and CDR2 YDEGEE. V shed 4 bases and J 2 bases; nucleotides not matched to a gene: 4. The CDR3 is 15 residues long. CDR3 bases: TGTGCCAGCAGCCTGACTAGCGGGGGTCCCTACGAGCAGTACTTC. It codes for CASSLTSGGPYEQYF.

The V gene is TRBV2, the J gene TRBJ2-7, with 14 bases that match TRBD2. The junction had 7 bases not matched to a gene; V was cut back by 6 bases and J by 6 bases. The CDR3 is 15 amino acids. Germline CDR1 and CDR2: SNHLY and FYNNEI. The CDR3 sequence: CASRGTSGSGSEQYF. The DNA for the CDR3 is TGTGCCAGCAGGGGGACTAGCGGGAGCGGATCCGAGCAGTACTTC.

At least ten counts were recorded for this clonotype. The V call is TRBV5-1, the J call TRBJ2-2; 8 bases align to TRBD2. The ends lost 1 base at V and 0 bases at J; junction bases unmatched: 2. The V gene's germline CDR1 is SGHRS and CDR2 YFSETQ. The CDR3 sequence is 16 residues long. CDR3 region: CASSLTSGTNTGELFF. The DNA for the CDR3 is TGCGCCAGCAGCTTGACTAGCGGAACGAACACCGGGGAGCTGTTTTTT.

This chain joins TRBV7-2 and TRBJ2-7; TRBD1 is a possible D gene (5 bases). This CDR3 spans 14 amino acids. Germline V gene lookup returns CDR1 SGHTA and CDR2 FQGNSA. V was shortened by 5 bases and J by 0 bases, with 11 bases between the two germline ends. CDR3 in DNA: TGTGCCAGCAGCACAGACAGAGGCTCCTACGAGCAGTACTTC. This encodes CASSTDRGSYEQYF.

In its sample, this clonotype was seen a few times. This rearrangement joins TRBV2 to TRBJ2-5; 7 bases are a match to TRBD2. The ends lost 5 bases at V and 4 bases at J; junction bases unmatched: 10. This CDR3 is 15 amino acids long. Germline V gene data show CDR1 as SNHLY and CDR2 as FYNNEI. This chain's CDR3 is CASSLLGGSAETQYF. The CDR3, as DNA: TGTGCCAGCAGTCTTCTCGGCGGGAGTGCAGAGACCCAGTACTTC. The whole variable domain, remainder taken from reference TRBV2 and TRBJ2-5, is EPEVTQTPSHQVTQMGQEVILRCVPISNHLYFYWYRQILGQKVEFLVSFYNNEISEKSEIFDDQFSVERPDGSNFTLKIRSTKLEDSAMYFCASSLLGGSAETQYFGPGTRLLVL.

V gene TRBV12-3 or TRBV12-4 combines with J gene TRBJ2-6, with 8 nucleotides matching TRBD1. The CDR3 consists of 15 residues. With 6 bases clipped from V and 3 bases from J, the junction kept 4 bases outside the gene matches. Here the CDR3 DNA reads TGTGCCAGCAGGACAGGGGTGTATGGGGCCAACGTCCTGACTTTC. Translating gives CASRTGVYGANVLTF.

A word on this clonotype: This may come from a read error, since a much larger clone is one base off. V is TRBV25-1 and J is TRBJ1-2; D is perhaps TRBD1 (6 bases). Germline CDR1 and CDR2: MGHDK and SYGVNS. The CDR3 contains 12 residues. The CDR3 nucleotides are TGTGCCAGCAGCGGAGGGAATGGGGGCTGCACCTTC. Residues: CASSGGNGGCTF.

The gene calls are TRBV7-2 and TRBJ2-7; 9 bases are a match to TRBD2. Germline values: CDR1 SGHTA, CDR2 FQGNSA. The V and J ends lost 6 bases and 3 bases, in that order; junction bases with no gene match: 12. This CDR3 spans 16 amino acids. CDR3 amino acids: CASSLRLAVFYYEQYF. The CDR3 DNA is TGTGCCAGCAGTTTACGACTAGCGGTCTTCTACTACGAGCAGTACTTC.

This clonotype has a single count. The gene calls are TRBV20-1 and TRBJ2-7; no firm D call. The CDR3 is made up of 11 amino acids. The germline gives CDR1 DFQATT, CDR2 SNEGSKA (reference sequence). Trimming cost V 2 bases and J 1 base, with 3 bases left between them. CDR3 amino acids: CSARKSYEQYF. The CDR3 DNA is TGCAGTGCTAGAAAATCCTACGAGCAGTACTTC.

This clonotype was detected many times. V gene TRBV7-8 combines with J gene TRBJ1-5; no firm D call. CDR3 length: 16 amino acids. Germline CDR1 is SGHVS and CDR2 is FQNEAQ. V lost 1 base and J lost 1, with 11 bases in between. The CDR3 loop reads CASSLDPWGSNQPQHF. The CDR3 DNA is TGTGCCAGCAGCTTAGATCCGTGGGGAAGCAATCAGCCCCAGCATTTT.

A remark on this clonotype: This CDR3 is missing its conserved last phenylalanine or tryptophan, likely due to a read error. The chain combines TRBV7-8 with TRBJ1-1; D is perhaps TRBD1 (6 bases). Per germline, CDR1 SGHVS and CDR2 FQNEAQ. The CDR3 loop spans 14 amino acids. CDR3 nucleotide sequence: TGTGCCAGCAGCGGCAGGGAGGGACACACTGAGGCTTTCTCT. Protein: CASSGREGHTEAFS.

This clonotype occurred many times. This chain uses TRBV20-1 with TRBJ1-2; no clear D. CDR1 and CDR2 (germline): DFQATT, SNEGSKA (reference sequence). The CDR3 contains 9 residues. Trimming took 2 bases from V and 7 from J, leaving 2 bases between them. The CDR3 reads CSARRGYTF. The CDR3 DNA reads as TGCAGTGCTAGACGTGGCTACACCTTC.

The chain couples TRBV29-1 to TRBJ2-6; D may be TRBD2 (5 bases). CDR1 is SQVTM, CDR2 ANQGSEA, per germline. The CDR3 sequence is 13 residues long. The V and J ends lost 3 bases and 4 bases respectively, with 7 bases between them. As DNA, the CDR3 is TGCAGCGTTGACCCTAGCGGGGCCAACGTCCTGACTTTC. Translating it yields CSVDPSGANVLTF. Using reference TRBV29-1 and TRBJ2-6 for the parts outside the CDR3, the full variable domain is SAVISQKPSRDICQRGTSLTIQCQVDSQVTMMFWYRQQPGQSLTLIATANQGSEATYESGFVIDKFPISRPNLTFSTLTVSNMSPEDSSIYLCSVDPSGANVLTFGAGSRLTVL.

The chain links TRBV7-6 to TRBJ2-7; 9 positions agree with TRBD2. V lost 5 bases, J lost 5 bases, and 10 bases stayed unmatched. Germline V gene data show CDR1 as SGHVS and CDR2 as FNYEAQ. The CDR3 extends over 15 amino acids. The CDR3 reads CASSVAGGPGDEQYF. CDR3 sequence (DNA): TGTGCCAGCAGCGTCGCGGGAGGGCCGGGTGACGAGCAGTACTTC.

Regarding this clonotype: One junction end does not reproduce the germline sequence, and a read error may be involved. The chain couples TRBV5-1 to TRBJ2-7, with 11 bases that match TRBD1. The CDR3 has 14 residues. In germline, CDR1 is SGHRS, CDR2 YFSETQ. The CDR3 bases are TGTGCCAGCAGCTCTACCGGGACAGGGGGCGAGCAGTACTTC. Encoded protein: CASSSTGTGGEQYF.

A word on this clonotype: The junction departs from the called germline gene at one end, perhaps through a read error. This chain connects TRBV7-9 to TRBJ2-7, with a weak D call TRBD2 (5 bases). From germline, CDR1 is SEHNR and CDR2 FQNEAQ (reference sequence). The CDR3 totals 13 residues. The CDR3 protein is CASSQVFGDEQYF. CDR3 bases: TGCGCCAGCAGCCAGGTGTTCGGGGACGAGCAGTACTTC.

About this clonotype itself: This may stem from a read error, because a much larger clone lies one nucleotide away. The V gene is TRBV24-1, the J gene TRBJ2-3; TRBD1 is a possible D gene (6 bases). The J call may be mistaken, given a closer DNA end match to TRBJ1-5. The CDR3 covers 14 residues. Germline lookup yields CDR1 KGHDR and CDR2 SFDVKD. The chain's CDR3 is CATSGRGGADTQHF. In DNA, the CDR3 is TGTGCCACCAGTGGCCGAGGGGGGGCAGATACGCAGCATTTT.

This clonotype appeared many times. The CDR3 nucleotides are TGCGCCAGCAGTCCCCTAGATCCCATGCCGAGCTCCTACGAGCAGTACTTC. Protein: CASSPLDPMPSSYEQYF. This sequence joins TRBV10-2 and TRBJ2-7; the D is unclear. Trimming left V 5 bases short and J 0 bases short, with 20 bases between. The CDR3 is 17 residues long. Germline CDR1 and CDR2: WSHSY and SAAADI.

This clonotype was seen ten or more times. The gene calls are TRBV27 and TRBJ1-2; D is perhaps TRBD1 (5 bases). The CDR3 has 12 residues. Germline V CDR1 and CDR2: MNHEY, SMNVEV (reference sequence). V lost 10 bases, J lost 8 bases, and 17 bases lay in between. The DNA for the CDR3 is TGTGCCACCCTGGTAGGGGCAAGGGGCTACACCTTC. It encodes CATLVGARGYTF.

This clonotype was counted ten times or more. This rearrangement joins TRBV14 to TRBJ1-3; D is uncertain. Looked up from germline, CDR1 is SGHDN and CDR2 is FVKESK. The CDR3 runs to 13 residues. V shed 4 bases and J shed 0 bases, with 4 bases lying between them. Here the CDR3 DNA reads TGTGCCAGCAGCCTCAACTCTGGAAACACCATATATTTT. It is translated as CASSLNSGNTIYF.

The gene calls are TRBV10-3 and TRBJ1-5, with TRBD1 identical over 7 bases. This CDR3 is 15 amino acids long. CDR1 and CDR2 (germline): ENHRY, SYGVKD. J gave up 0 bases and V 4 bases, and 3 bases lay outside the gene matches. The CDR3 bases are TGTGCCATCAGTGTGACAGGGAATAGCAATCAGCCCCAGCATTTT. It specifies CAISVTGNSNQPQHF.

The chain is built from TRBV7-4 and TRBJ1-5, with unresolved D. Germline V gene lookup returns CDR1 SGHVT and CDR2 SQSDAQ. The CDR3 is 16 residues long. V dropped 3 bases and J dropped 10 bases, with 22 bases sitting between them. The CDR3 loop is CASSFTPSGRATPQHF. CDR3 DNA sequence: TGTGCCAGCAGCTTTACCCCTAGCGGGAGGGCAACACCCCAGCATTTT.

This clonotype has only a few counts. The V call is TRBV5-6, the J call TRBJ2-1; D not certain. Germline CDR1 and CDR2: SGHDT and YYEEEE. The CDR3 runs to 15 residues. With 4 bases removed from V and 2 bases from J, the gap between germline ends came to 13 bases. CDR3 region: CASSAPVQTYNEQFF. The CDR3 region has the DNA TGTGCCAGCAGCGCCCCAGTCCAGACCTACAATGAGCAGTTCTTC.

Relative to its sample, this clonotype is medium-sized. The chain couples TRBV5-1 to TRBJ2-7, with TRBD1 identical over 8 bases. CDR3 length equals 14 residues. The junction had 2 bases not matched to a gene; V was cut back by 1 base and J by 2 bases. Germline loops: CDR1 SGHRS, CDR2 YFSETQ. CDR3 nucleotides: TGCGCCAGCAGCTTGAGGGACAGGACCTACGAGCAGTACTTC. Protein: CASSLRDRTYEQYF.